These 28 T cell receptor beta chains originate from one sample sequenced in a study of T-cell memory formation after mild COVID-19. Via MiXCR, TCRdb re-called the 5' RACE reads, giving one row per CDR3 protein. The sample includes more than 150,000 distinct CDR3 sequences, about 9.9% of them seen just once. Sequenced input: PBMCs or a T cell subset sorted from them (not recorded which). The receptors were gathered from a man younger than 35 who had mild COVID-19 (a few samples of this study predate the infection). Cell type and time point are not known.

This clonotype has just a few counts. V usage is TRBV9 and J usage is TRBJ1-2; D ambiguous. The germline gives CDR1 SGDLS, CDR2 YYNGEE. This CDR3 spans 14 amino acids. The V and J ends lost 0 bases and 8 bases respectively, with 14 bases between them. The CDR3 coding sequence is TGTGCCAGCAGCGTAGTTAACCTCCCGGCAGGCTACACCTTC. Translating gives CASSVVNLPAGYTF. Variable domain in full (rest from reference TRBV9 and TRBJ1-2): DSGVTQTPKHLITATGQRVTLRCSPRSGDLSVYWYQQSLDQGLQFLIQYYNGEERAKGNILERFSAQQFPDLHSELNLSSLELGDSALYFCASSVVNLPAGYTFGSGTRLTVV.

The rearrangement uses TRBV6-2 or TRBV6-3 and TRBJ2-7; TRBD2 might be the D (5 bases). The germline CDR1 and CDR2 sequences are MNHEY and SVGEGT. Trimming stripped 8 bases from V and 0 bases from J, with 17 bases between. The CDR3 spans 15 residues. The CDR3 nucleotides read TGTGCCAGCGAGGGAAAGGAGCGGTACTCCTACGAGCAGTACTTC. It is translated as CASEGKERYSYEQYF.

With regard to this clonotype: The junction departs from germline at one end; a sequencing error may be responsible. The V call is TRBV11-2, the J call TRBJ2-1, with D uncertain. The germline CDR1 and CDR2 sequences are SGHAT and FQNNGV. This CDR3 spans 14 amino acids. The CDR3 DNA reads TGTGCCAGCAGCCAGCAAGACTCCGACAATGAGCAGTTCTTC. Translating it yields CASSQQDSDNEQFF.

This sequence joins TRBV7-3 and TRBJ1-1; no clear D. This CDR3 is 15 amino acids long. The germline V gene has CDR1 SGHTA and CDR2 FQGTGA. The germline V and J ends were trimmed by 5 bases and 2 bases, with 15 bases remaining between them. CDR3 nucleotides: TGTGCCAGCAGCCACAGTGGCGGCCTTAACACTGAAGCTTTCTTT. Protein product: CASSHSGGLNTEAFF.

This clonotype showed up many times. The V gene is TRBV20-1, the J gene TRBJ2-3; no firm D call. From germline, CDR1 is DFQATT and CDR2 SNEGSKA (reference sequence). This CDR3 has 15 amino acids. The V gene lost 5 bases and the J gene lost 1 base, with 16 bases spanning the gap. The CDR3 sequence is CSAPPLVGGTDTQYF. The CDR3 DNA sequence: TGCAGTGCTCCCCCCTTAGTTGGGGGCACAGATACGCAGTATTTT.

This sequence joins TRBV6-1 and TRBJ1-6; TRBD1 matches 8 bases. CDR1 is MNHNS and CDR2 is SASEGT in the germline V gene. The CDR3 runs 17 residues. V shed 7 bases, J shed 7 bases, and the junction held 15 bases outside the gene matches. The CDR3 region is CASTREARGLGNSPLHF. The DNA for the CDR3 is TGTGCCAGCACCCGAGAAGCCAGGGGGCTGGGGAATTCACCCCTCCACTTT.

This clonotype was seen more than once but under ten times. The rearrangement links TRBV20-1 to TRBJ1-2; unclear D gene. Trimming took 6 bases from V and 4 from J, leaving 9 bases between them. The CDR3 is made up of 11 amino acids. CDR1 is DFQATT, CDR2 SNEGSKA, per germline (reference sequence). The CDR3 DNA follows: TGCAGTGCGCCCGGGAGCTATGGCTACACCTTC. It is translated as CSAPGSYGYTF.

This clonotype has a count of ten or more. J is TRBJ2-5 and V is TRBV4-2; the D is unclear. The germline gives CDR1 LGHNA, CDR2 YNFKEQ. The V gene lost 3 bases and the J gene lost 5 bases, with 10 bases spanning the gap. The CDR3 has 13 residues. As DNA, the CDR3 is TGTGCCAGCAGCCAGAGTGTTGCGGAGACCCAGTACTTC. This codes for CASSQSVAETQYF.

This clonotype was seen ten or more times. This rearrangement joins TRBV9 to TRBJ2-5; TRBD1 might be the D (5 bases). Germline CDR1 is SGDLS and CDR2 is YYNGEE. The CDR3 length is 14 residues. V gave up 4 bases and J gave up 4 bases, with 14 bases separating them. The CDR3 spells CASSPRTRTETQYF. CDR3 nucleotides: TGTGCCAGCAGCCCCCGGACACGGACAGAGACCCAGTACTTC.

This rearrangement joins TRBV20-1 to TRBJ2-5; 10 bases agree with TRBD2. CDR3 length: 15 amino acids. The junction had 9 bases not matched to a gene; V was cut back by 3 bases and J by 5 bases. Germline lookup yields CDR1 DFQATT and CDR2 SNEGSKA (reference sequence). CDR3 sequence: CSASQAGTSDETQYF. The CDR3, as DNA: TGCAGTGCTAGCCAAGCCGGGACTAGCGATGAGACCCAGTACTTC.

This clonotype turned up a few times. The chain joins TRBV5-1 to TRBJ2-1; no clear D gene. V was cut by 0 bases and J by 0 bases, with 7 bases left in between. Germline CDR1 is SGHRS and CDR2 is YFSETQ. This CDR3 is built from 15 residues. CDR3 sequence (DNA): TGCGCCAGCAGCTTGGCCCTCAGCTCCTACAATGAGCAGTTCTTC. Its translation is CASSLALSSYNEQFF.

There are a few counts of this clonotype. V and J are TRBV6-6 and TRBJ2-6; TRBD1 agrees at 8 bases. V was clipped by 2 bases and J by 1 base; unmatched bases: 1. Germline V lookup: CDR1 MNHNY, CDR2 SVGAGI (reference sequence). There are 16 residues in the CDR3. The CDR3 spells CASSYRQGSGANVLTF. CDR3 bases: TGTGCCAGCAGTTACCGACAGGGGTCTGGGGCCAACGTCCTGACTTTC.

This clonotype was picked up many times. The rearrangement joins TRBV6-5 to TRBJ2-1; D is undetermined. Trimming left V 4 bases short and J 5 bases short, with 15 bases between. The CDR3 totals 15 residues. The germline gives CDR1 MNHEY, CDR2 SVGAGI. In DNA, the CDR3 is TGTGCCAGCAGTTCCTCCGTACTCAGACACAATGAGCAGTTCTTC. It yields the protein CASSSSVLRHNEQFF.

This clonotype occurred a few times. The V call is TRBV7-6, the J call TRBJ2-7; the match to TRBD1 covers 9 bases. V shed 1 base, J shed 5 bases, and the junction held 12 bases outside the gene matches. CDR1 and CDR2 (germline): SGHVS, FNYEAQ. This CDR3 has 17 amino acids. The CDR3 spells CASSLDLQGAISNEQYF. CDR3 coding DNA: TGTGCCAGCAGCTTAGACTTACAGGGGGCGATCAGCAACGAGCAGTACTTC.

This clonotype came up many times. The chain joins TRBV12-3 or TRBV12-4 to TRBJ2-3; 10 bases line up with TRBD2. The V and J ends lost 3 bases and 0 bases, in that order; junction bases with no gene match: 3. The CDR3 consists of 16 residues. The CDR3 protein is CASSFPSGGSTDTQYF. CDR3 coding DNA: TGTGCCAGCAGTTTCCCTAGCGGGGGAAGCACAGATACGCAGTATTTT.

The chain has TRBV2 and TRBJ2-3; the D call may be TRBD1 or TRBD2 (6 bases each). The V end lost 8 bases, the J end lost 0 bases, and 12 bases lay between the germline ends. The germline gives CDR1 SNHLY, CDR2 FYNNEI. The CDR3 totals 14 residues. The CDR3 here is CASGGRGSTDTQYF. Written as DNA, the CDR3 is TGTGCCAGCGGGGGGCGCGGCAGCACAGATACGCAGTATTTT.

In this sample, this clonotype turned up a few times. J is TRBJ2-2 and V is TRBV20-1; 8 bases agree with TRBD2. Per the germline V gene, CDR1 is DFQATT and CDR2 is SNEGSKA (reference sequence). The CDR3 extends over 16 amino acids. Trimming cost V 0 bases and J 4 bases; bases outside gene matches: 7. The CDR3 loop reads CSARDPGGGLTGELFF. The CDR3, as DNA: TGCAGTGCTAGAGATCCGGGCGGGGGGCTCACCGGGGAGCTGTTTTTT.

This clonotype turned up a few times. CDR3 DNA: TGTGCCAGCAGCTCTTTAGCGGGGGGGCCGGATGAGCAGTTCTTC. Translated: CASSSLAGGPDEQFF. J is TRBJ2-1 and V is TRBV7-2, with 11 bases lining up with TRBD2. V lost 4 bases to trimming and J lost 8 bases; unmatched junction nucleotides: 7. CDR1 and CDR2 (germline): SGHTA, FQGNSA. This CDR3 region has 15 residues.

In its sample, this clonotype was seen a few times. The CDR3 region has the DNA TGTGCCAGCAGCTCCAGGGCGGGATCTAATGAAAAACTGTTTTTT. Protein sequence: CASSSRAGSNEKLFF. The rearrangement uses TRBV12-3 or TRBV12-4 and TRBJ1-4, with D tentatively TRBD1 (5 bases). This CDR3 spans 15 amino acids. Deletions cut 6 bases from V and 3 bases from J, with 14 bases between.

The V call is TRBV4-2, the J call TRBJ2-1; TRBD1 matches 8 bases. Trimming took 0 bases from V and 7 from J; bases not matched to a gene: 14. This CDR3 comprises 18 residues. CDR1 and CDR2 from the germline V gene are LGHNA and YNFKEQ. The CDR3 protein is CASSQDQGALSLVNEQFF. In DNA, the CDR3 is TGTGCCAGCAGCCAAGATCAGGGGGCGTTAAGCCTTGTGAATGAGCAGTTCTTC.

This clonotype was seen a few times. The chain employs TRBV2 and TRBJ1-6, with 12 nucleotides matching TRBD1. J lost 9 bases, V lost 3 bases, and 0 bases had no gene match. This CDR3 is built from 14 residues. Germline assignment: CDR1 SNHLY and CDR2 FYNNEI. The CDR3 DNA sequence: TGTGCCAGCAGTGAGGGACAGGGGGCTTCACCCCTCCACTTT. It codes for CASSEGQGASPLHF.

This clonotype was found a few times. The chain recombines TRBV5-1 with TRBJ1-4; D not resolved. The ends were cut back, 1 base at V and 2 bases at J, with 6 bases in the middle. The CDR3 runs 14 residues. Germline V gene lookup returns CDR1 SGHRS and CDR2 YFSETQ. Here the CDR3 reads CASSLQHTNEKLFF. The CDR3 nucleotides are TGCGCCAGCAGCTTGCAACATACTAATGAAAAACTGTTTTTT.

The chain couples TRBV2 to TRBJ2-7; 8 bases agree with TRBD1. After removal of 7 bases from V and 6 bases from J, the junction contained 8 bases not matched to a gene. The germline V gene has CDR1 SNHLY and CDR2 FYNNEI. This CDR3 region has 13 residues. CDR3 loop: CASNGQGGSEQYF. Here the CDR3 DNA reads TGTGCCAGCAATGGACAGGGAGGTTCCGAGCAGTACTTC.

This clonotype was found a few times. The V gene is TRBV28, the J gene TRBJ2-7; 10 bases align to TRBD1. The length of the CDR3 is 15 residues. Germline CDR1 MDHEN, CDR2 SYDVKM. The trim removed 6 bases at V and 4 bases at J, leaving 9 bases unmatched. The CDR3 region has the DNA TGTGCCAGCAGGGCCGGGACAGGGGTACAGTACGAGCAGTACGTC. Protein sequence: CASRAGTGVQYEQYV.

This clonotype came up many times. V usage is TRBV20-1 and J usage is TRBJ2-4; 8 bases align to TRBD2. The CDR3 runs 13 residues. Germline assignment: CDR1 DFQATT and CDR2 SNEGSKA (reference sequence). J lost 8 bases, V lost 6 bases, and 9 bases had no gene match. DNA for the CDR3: TGCAGTGCCCCTCATAGCGGGGCAGACATTCAGTACTTC. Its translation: CSAPHSGADIQYF.

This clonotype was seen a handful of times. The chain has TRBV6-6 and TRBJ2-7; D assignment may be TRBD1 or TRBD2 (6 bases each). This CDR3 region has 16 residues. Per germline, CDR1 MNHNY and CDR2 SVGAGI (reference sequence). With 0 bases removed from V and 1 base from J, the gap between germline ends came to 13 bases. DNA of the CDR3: TGTGCCAGCAGTTACTCCAGGGGAGGAGATTCCTACGAGCAGTACGTC. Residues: CASSYSRGGDSYEQYV.

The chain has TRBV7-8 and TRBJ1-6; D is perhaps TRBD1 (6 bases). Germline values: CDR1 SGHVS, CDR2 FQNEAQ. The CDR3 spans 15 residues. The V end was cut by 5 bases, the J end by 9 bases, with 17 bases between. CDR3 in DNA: TGTGCCAGCAGCCAAGACAAGGGGGTGATTTCACCCCTCCACTTT. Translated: CASSQDKGVISPLHF.

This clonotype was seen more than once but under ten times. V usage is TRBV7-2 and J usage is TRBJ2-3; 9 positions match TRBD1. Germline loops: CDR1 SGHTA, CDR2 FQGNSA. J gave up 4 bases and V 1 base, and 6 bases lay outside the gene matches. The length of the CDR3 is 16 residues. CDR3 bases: TGTGCCAGCAGCTTAGAGGGACAGGGCGGCGCAGATACGCAGTATTTT. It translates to CASSLEGQGGADTQYF.